This T cell receptor beta chain derives from a study of OX40 agonist ivuxolimab in advanced cancers. This CDR3 has 13 amino acids. V lost 6 bases to trimming and J lost 5 bases, with 14 bases between them. The germline V gene has CDR1 SGHKS and CDR2 YYEKEE (reference sequence). Clones were read by immunoSEQ multiplex PCR, and TCRdb kept only the in-frame ones, dropping some. Of about 65,000 clones listed, roughly 87% are singletons. The sequencing here drew on CD4+ or CD8+ T cells sorted from blood, taken in a trial of the OX40 agonist ivuxolimab. The chain couples TRBV5-5 to TRBJ2-5; D is unresolved. The origin of this receptor is an adult with an advanced solid tumor such as melanoma, head and neck, liver or kidney cancer. In DNA, the CDR3 is TGTGCCAGCACCCCGGCTCCCTCGGAGACCCAGTACTTC. It is translated as CASTPAPSETQYF.